The 9 T cell receptor beta chains below come from one sample, sequenced in a study of prognosis after radiotherapy for stage I lung cancer. Genomic DNA served as the source from which two-round multiplex PCR generated TCR beta CDR3 amplicons. First-round PCR employed TRBV- and TRBJ-specific primers for each gene. TCRdb independently ran MiXCR on the multiplex PCR reads; one entry per CDR3 protein. This sample has about 34,000 distinct CDR3 sequences, with around 35% found just once. The material sequenced was PBMCs, taken before or after stereotactic body radiation therapy (not recorded which). The origin of the receptors is a donor of 50 years or more with non-small cell lung cancer.

This clonotype showed up many times. The chain joins TRBV19 to TRBJ1-2; a weak D match, TRBD1 (6 bases). Germline V lookup: CDR1 LNHDA, CDR2 SQIVND (reference sequence). This CDR3 region has 13 residues. V was clipped by 2 bases and J by 5 bases, with 9 bases between them. DNA of the CDR3: TGTGCCAGTAGTATACGGGGGGCATATGGCTACACCTTC. It encodes CASSIRGAYGYTF.

This clonotype was seen repeatedly, ten times or more. The chain joins TRBV12-3 or TRBV12-4 to TRBJ2-2; no definite D call. The CDR3 loop spans 13 amino acids. The germline V and J ends were trimmed by 5 bases and 4 bases, with 8 bases remaining between them. CDR3 amino acids: CASSKELTGELFF. DNA for the CDR3: TGTGCCAGCAGTAAGGAGCTCACCGGGGAGCTGTTTTTT.

About this clonotype itself: A junction boundary mismatches the germline segment, possibly from a read error. The chain recombines TRBV7-7 with TRBJ2-7; TRBD1 matches at 7 bases. The CDR3 extends over 14 amino acids. CDR1 and CDR2 from the germline V gene are SSHAT and FNYEAQ (reference sequence). DNA for the CDR3: TGTGCTAGCAGCTTAGAACAGGGGTCCTACGAGCAGTACTTC. Protein: CASSLEQGSYEQYF.

This clonotype has at least ten counts. This chain links TRBV2 with TRBJ1-4; 9 nucleotides agree with TRBD1. The junction had 8 bases not matched to a gene; V was cut back by 4 bases and J by 8 bases. The CDR3 consists of 15 residues. Germline CDR1 is SNHLY and CDR2 is FYNNEI. DNA of the CDR3: TGTGCCAGCAGTGTACAGGGGGCCACTGCCGAAAAACTGTTTTTT. Protein product: CASSVQGATAEKLFF.

In its sample, this clonotype ranks as medium-sized. V usage is TRBV6-9 and J usage is TRBJ2-7; D uncertain. Deletions cut 3 bases from V and 6 bases from J, with 15 bases between. There are 14 residues in the CDR3. CDR1 and CDR2 from the germline V gene are MNHGY and SVAAGI. The CDR3 spells CASSYNDKSGEQYF. Written as DNA, the CDR3 is TGTGCCAGCAGTTACAATGACAAATCGGGCGAGCAGTACTTC.

The rearrangement uses TRBV7-2 and TRBJ2-7; D is possibly TRBD2 (7 bases). Trimming left V 3 bases short and J 10 bases short, with 34 bases between. Germline V lookup: CDR1 SGHTA, CDR2 FQGNSA. The CDR3 loop spans 19 amino acids. In DNA, the CDR3 is TGTGCCAGCAGCTTGCTTGCCGGGGGGCAAACCTCCTTATTGGGGGATCAGTACTTC. Residues: CASSLLAGGQTSLLGDQYF.

This clonotype was observed many times. This chain uses TRBV18 with TRBJ1-4; unclear D gene. Between the trimmed V and J ends, which lost 2 bases and 8 bases, there was a span of 15 bases. The germline CDR1 and CDR2 sequences are KGHSH and LQKENI. There are 15 residues in the CDR3. The CDR3 DNA reads TGTGCCAGCTCACCAACCGGGCCCTCTCGCGAAAAACTGTTTTTT. It codes for CASSPTGPSREKLFF.

The chain couples TRBV20-1 to TRBJ2-5, with TRBD2 matching 8 bases. The germline V gene has CDR1 DFQATT and CDR2 SNEGSKA (reference sequence). This CDR3 has 14 residues. J was trimmed by 4 bases and V by 5 bases; bases with no gene match: 9. CDR3 region: CSAFLTSVPETQYF. The CDR3, as DNA: TGCAGTGCTTTCCTGACTAGCGTACCAGAGACCCAGTACTTC.

This clonotype was recorded at least ten times. V gene TRBV20-1 combines with J gene TRBJ2-5; TRBD1 matches at 10 bases. The junction had 8 bases not matched to a gene; V was cut back by 2 bases and J by 8 bases. The CDR3 loop spans 14 amino acids. Looked up from germline, CDR1 is DFQATT and CDR2 is SNEGSKA (reference sequence). CDR3 sequence: CSARTGTGAQTQYF. The CDR3 DNA reads TGCAGTGCTAGAACCGGGACAGGGGCTCAAACCCAGTACTTC.